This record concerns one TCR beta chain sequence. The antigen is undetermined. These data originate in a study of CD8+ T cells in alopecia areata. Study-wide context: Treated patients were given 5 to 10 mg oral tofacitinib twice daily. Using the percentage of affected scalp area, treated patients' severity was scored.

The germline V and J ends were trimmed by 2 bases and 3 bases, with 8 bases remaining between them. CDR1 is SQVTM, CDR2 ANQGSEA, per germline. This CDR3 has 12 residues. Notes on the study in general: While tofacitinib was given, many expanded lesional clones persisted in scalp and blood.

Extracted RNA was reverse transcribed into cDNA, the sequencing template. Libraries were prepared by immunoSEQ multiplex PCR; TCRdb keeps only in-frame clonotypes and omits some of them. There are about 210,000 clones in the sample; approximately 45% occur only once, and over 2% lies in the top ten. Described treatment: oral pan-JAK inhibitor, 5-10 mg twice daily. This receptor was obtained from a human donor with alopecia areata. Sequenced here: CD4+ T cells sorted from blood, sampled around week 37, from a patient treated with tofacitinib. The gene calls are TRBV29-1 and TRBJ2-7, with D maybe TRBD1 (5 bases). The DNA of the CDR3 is TGCAGCGTTGAAAGGGGTGGCTACGAGCAGTACTTC. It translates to CSVERGGYEQYF.